Listed here is a single TCR beta chain. Its antigen is not identified. The source of the sample is a study of shared clonotypes between healthy human individuals. Study-wide results and limits: Since donors were few, the genetic and exposure-history diversity represented was limited.

In the authors' workflow: Filtering differed for immunoSEQ, which gave only junction sequences without quality scores. Here immunoSEQ multiplex PCR was the method, and the copy in TCRdb shows in-frame clones only, minus some. V and J calls plus clone size are reproduced from that table; the DNA served to infer D and trimming. The sample lists 500,000 to 650,000 clones, around three quarters occurring once. This clonotype was obtained from a woman between 40 and 50 years old in good health. Some clones in this sample may be carry-over from other donors' samples. Specimen: PBMCs.

Written as DNA, the CDR3 is TGTGCCAGACGGGGACTAGCGGGAGTTTACTACGAGCAGTACTTC. Translated: CARRGLAGVYYEQYF. The rearrangement links TRBV6-5 to TRBJ2-7; TRBD2 agrees at 14 bases. CDR3 size: 15 residues. CDR1 and CDR2 from the germline V gene are MNHEY and SVGAGI. The V and J ends lost 9 bases and 3 bases, in that order; junction bases with no gene match: 7.